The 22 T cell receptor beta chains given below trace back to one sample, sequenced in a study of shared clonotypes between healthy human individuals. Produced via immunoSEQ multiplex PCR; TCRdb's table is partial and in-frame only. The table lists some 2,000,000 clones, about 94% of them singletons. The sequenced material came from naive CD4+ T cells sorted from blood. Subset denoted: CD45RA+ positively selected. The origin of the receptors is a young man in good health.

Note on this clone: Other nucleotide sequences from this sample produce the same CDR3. The CDR3 region is CASSIPGANVLTF. CDR3 nucleotide sequence: TGTGCCAGTAGTATCCCTGGGGCCAACGTCCTGACTTTC. The chain combines TRBV19 with TRBJ2-6; D ambiguous. V was trimmed by 3 bases and J by 2 bases, leaving 2 bases between them. In germline, CDR1 is LNHDA, CDR2 SQIVND (reference sequence). The CDR3 is 13 residues long.

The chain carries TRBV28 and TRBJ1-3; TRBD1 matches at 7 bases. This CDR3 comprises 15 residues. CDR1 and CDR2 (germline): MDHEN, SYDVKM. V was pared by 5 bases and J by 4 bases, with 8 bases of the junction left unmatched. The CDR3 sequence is CASSVTGNAGNTIYF. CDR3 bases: TGTGCCAGCAGTGTGACAGGGAATGCAGGAAACACCATATATTTT.

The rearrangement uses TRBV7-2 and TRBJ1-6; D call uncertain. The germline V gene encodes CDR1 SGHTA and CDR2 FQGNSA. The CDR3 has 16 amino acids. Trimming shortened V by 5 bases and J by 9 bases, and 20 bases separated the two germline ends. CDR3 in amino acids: CASSADVATLGSPLHF. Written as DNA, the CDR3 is TGTGCCAGCAGCGCAGACGTCGCAACCCTGGGTTCACCCCTCCACTTT.

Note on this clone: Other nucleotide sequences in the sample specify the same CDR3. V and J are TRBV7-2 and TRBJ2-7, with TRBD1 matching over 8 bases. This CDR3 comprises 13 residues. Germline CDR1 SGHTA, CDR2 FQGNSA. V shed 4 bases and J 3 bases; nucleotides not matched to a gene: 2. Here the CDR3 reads CASSSDRGYEQYF. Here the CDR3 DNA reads TGTGCCAGCAGCTCCGACAGGGGCTACGAGCAGTACTTC.

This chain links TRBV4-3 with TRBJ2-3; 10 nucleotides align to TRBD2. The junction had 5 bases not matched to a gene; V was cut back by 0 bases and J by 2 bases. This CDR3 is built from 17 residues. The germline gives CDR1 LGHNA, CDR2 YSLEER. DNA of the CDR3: TGCGCCAGCAGCCAAGATCAGGGACTAGCGAACACAGATACGCAGTATTTT. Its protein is CASSQDQGLANTDTQYF.

Here the CDR3 reads CASSVDSNQPQHF. The DNA for the CDR3 is TGTGCCAGCAGTGTGGATAGCAATCAGCCCCAGCATTTT. The chain has TRBV6-4 and TRBJ1-5, with D uncertain. V lost 4 bases, J lost 0 bases, and 4 bases lay in between. The CDR3 totals 13 residues. Germline-derived CDR1 and CDR2 are MRHNA and SNTAGT.

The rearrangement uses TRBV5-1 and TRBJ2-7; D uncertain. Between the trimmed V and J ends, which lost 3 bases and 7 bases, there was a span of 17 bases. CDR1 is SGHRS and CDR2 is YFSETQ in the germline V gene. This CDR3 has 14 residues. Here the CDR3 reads CASSSNVPPLEQYF. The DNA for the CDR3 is TGCGCCAGCAGCTCGAACGTACCCCCCTTGGAGCAGTACTTC.

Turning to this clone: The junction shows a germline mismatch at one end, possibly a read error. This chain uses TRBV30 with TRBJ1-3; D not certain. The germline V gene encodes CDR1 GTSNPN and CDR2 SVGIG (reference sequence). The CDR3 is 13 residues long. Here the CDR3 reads CAWNGPPGDTIYF. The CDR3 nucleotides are TGTGCCTGGAATGGTCCTCCTGGAGACACCATATATTTT. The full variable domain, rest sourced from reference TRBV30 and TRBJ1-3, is SQTIHQWPATLVQPVGSPLSLECTVEGTSNPNLYWYRQAAGRGLQLLFYSVGIGQISSEVPQNLSASRPQDRQFILSSKKLLLSDSGFYLCAWNGPPGDTIYFGEGSWLTVV.

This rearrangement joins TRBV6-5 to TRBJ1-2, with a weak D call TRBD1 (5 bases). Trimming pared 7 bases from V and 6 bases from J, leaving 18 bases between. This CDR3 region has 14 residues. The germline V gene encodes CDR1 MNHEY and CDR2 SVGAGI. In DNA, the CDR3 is TGTGCCAGCACAACCAGCGCAGGGAGCGATGGCTACACCTTC. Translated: CASTTSAGSDGYTF.

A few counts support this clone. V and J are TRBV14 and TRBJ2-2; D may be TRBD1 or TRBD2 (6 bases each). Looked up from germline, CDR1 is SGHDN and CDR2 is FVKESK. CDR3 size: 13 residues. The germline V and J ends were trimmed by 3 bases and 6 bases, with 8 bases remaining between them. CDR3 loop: CASSHGGPGELFF. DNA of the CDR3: TGTGCCAGCAGCCACGGGGGCCCCGGGGAGCTGTTTTTT.

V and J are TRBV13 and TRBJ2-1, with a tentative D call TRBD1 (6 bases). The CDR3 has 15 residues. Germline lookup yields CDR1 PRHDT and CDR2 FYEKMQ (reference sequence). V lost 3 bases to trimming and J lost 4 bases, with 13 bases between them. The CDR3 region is CASSFGGSRYNEQFF. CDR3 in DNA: TGTGCCAGCAGCTTTGGGGGCTCTCGGTACAATGAGCAGTTCTTC.

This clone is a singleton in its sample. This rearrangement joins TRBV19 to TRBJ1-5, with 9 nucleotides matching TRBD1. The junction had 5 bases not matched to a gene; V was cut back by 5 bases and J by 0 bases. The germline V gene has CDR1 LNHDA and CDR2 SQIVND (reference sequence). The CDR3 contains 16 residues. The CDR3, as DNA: TGTGCCAGTAGTGAGACAGGGGGTAATAGCAATCAGCCCCAGCATTTT. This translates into CASSETGGNSNQPQHF.

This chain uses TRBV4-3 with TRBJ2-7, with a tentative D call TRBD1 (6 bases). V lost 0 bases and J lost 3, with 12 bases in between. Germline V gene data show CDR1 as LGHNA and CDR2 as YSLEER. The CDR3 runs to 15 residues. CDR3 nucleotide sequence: TGCGCCAGCAGCCAAGATCCGGGACACAACTACGAGCAGTACTTC. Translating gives CASSQDPGHNYEQYF.

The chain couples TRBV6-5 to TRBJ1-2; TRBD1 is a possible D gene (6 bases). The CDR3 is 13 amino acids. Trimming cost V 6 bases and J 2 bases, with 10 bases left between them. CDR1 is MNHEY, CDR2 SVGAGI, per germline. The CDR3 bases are TGTGCCAGCAGACGAGACAGGAACTATGGCTACACCTTC. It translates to CASRRDRNYGYTF.

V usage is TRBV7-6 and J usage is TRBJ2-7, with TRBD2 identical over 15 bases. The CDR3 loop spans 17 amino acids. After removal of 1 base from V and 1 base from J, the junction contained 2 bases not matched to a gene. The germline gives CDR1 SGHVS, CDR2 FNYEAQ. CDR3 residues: CASSLGTSGRGSYEQYF. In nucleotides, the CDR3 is TGTGCCAGCAGCTTAGGGACTAGCGGGAGGGGATCCTACGAGCAGTACTTC.

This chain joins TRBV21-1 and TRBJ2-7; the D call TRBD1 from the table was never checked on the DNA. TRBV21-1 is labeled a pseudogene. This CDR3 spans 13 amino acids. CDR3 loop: CASSKLRGNEQYF. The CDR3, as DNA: TGTGCCAGCAGCAAACTCAGGGGAAACGAGCAGTACTTC.

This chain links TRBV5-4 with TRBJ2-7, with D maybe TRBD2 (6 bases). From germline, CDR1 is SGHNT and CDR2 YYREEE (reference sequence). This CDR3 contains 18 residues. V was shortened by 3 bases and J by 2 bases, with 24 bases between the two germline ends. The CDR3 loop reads CASSSYKAGLGGTYEQYF. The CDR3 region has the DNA TGTGCCAGCAGCTCATATAAAGCGGGCCTGGGGGGAACCTACGAGCAGTACTTC.

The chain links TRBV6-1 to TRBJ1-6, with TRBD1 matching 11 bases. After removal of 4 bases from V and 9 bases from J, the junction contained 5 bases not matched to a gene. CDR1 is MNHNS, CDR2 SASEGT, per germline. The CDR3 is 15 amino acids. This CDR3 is CASSGTGGGFSPLHF. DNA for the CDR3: TGTGCCAGCAGTGGGACAGGGGGCGGATTTTCACCCCTCCACTTT.

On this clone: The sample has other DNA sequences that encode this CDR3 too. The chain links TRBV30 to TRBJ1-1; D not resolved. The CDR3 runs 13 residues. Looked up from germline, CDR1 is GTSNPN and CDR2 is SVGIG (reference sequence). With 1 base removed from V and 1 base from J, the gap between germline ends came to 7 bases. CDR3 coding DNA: TGTGCCTGGAGTGGGGGTGGGAACACTGAAGCTTTCTTT. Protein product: CAWSGGGNTEAFF.

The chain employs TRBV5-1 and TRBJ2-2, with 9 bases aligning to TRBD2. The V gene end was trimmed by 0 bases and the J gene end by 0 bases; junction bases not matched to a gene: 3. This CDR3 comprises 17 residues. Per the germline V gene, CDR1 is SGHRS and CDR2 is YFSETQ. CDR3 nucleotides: TGCGCCAGCAGCTTGGAACCTAGCGGGGCGAACACCGGGGAGCTGTTTTTT. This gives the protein CASSLEPSGANTGELFF.

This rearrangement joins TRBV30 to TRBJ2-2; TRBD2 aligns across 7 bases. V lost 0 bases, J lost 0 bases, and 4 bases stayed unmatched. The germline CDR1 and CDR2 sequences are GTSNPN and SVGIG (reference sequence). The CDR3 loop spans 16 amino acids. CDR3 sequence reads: CAWSVGGRANTGELFF. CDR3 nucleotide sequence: TGTGCCTGGAGTGTGGGTGGGAGGGCGAACACCGGGGAGCTGTTTTTT.

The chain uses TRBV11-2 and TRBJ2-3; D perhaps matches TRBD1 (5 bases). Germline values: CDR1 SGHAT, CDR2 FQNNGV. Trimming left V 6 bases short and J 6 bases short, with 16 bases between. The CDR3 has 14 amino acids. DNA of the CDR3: TGTGCCAGCAGTGTCCGGACACTCGGGGATACGCAGTATTTT. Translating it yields CASSVRTLGDTQYF. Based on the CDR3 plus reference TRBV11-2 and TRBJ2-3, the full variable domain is EAGVAQSPRYKIIEKRQSVAFWCNPISGHATLYWYQQILGQGPKLLIQFQNNGVVDDSQLPKDRFSAERLKGVDSTLKIQPAKLEDSAVYLCASSVRTLGDTQYFGPGTRLTVL.